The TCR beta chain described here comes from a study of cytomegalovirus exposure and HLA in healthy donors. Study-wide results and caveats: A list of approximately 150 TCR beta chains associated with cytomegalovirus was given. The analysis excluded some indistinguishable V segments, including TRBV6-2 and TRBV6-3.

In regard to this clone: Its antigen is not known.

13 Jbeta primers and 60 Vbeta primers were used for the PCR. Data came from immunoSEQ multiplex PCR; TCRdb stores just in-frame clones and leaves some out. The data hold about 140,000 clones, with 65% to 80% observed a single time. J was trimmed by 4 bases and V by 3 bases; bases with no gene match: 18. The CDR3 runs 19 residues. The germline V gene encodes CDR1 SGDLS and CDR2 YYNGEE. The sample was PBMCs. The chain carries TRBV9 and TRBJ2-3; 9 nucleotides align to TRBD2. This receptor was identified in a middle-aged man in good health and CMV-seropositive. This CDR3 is CASSAVPLVAGGPPDTQYF. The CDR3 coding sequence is TGTGCCAGCAGCGCCGTTCCCCTCGTGGCGGGAGGGCCCCCAGATACGCAGTATTTT.